This T cell receptor beta chain was obtained from a study of blood T cell repertoires in COVID-19. The protocol was immunoSEQ multiplex PCR, while the TCRdb copy is restricted to in-frame clones and leaves out a portion. The repertoire has approximately 210,000 clones, 70% to 90% of them found once; the top ten carry about 8.8%. Material for sequencing was PBMCs or T cells enriched from blood (not recorded which). This clonotype originated in a woman aged 18-35 years who had recovered from COVID-19.

CDR3 bases: TGTGCCAGCAGGAGCTACAATGAGCAGTTCTTC. Residues: CASRSYNEQFF. The chain employs TRBV12-3 or TRBV12-4 and TRBJ2-1; no firm D call. V shed 6 bases and J shed 3 bases, with 3 bases lying between them. The CDR3 totals 11 residues.